This T cell receptor (beta chain) is drawn from a study of T cell responses to AZD1222 COVID-19 vaccine (dated by TCRdb to the early 2020s). Concerning the study at large: AZD1222 recipients with second doses at about 4 weeks or about 12 weeks were pooled, because spike-specific TCR depth and breadth did not differ between schedules. A total of 230 to 250 trial participants underwent TCR sequencing, of whom nearly 210 had received two doses of AZD1222 and some 26 had received two doses of the MenACWY control vaccine. Enrollment into the trials was organized by age into subgroups of 18-55, 56-69 and 70-plus years, and those subgroups contained approximately 160, 26 and 62 TCR-sequenced participants, respectively. What the study reported, not specific to this receptor: In the small 56-69-year group, the increase in depth fell short of significance, most likely because of low power. CD4 TCRs associated with the vaccine covered the entire spike protein, and the dominant responses were in regions 160-218 and 743-854. Reportedly, close to half of the unique spike-specific TCRs recognized epitopes lying outside the regions that are mutated in the B.1.351 and B.1.1.7 variants. Participants were mostly white British, with more females than males. The authors suggested clonal diversity may have been underestimated. After two AZD1222 doses, both the breadth and the depth of spike-specific TCRs were significantly higher than at day 0 and than in MenACWY recipients. Because no day 14 peak-response samples were available, repertoires were characterized only after the peak T cell response. Conclusions about previously exposed vaccinees are limited because only five to seven AZD1222 recipients were SARS-CoV-2 seropositive at baseline.

To note about this clone: Its recognized antigen is unknown. The input lacks base qualities; no much larger clone sits a single base away.

The time point label, as the study defines it: baseline before first vaccination. The vaccinee samples were drawn from two UK trials, COV001 and COV002, one of which was a single-blind randomized controlled phase 2/3 trial testing AZD1222 (ChAdOx1 nCoV-19) in healthy adults. For TCRbeta chain sequencing, PBMC samples from trial participants were taken at day 0 and at day 28 after the second dose. Measured from the cysteine to the phenylalanine, the CDR3 is 15 residues long. The sequence is cut down to CDR3 DNA, 45 bases in frame from base 1. V drops 2 bases and J drops 3 bases, leaving 11 bases in between. As encoded in the germline V gene, CDR1 is MNHEY while CDR2 is SVGEGT. The CDR3 regions of human TCRbeta chains were analyzed by immunosequencing. The study's own analysis went as follows. Repertoire TCRs were checked for matches against a reference library of SARS-CoV-2-specific TCRs that had been generated using the MIRA antigen-specificity platform. Breadth meant the fraction of unique TCRs that were SARS-CoV-2-associated, whereas depth meant the fraction of total T cells that were SARS-CoV-2-associated. Using the MIRA data, each spike-specific TCR was assigned both to the spike region to which the TCR was reactive and to a CD4 or CD8 class. Log10-transformed breadth and depth values were compared by one-way ANOVA with Sidak's multiple comparisons tests. TCRdb's version of the immuneACCESS table is confined to in-frame rearrangements and falls short of the full clone set. An unresolved V gene accounts for under half of the shortfall where checked; the remainder is of unknown origin. The V and J calls and clone size come from that table; D and trimming were worked out from the DNA. Here the sample has 110,000 or so clones; 88% occur a single time. The ten largest clones capture around a tenth of the sample.

The TCR comes from an adult in good health. The sequenced sample was peripheral blood, obtained on day 0 of AZD1222 vaccination. This chain joins TRBV6-2 or TRBV6-3 to TRBJ2-1; 7 matching bases give a weak D call of TRBD1. The nucleotide sequence is given as TGTGCCAGCAGTTACGACCAGGGGGGCTACAATGAGCAGTTCTTC. It translates to CASSYDQGGYNEQFF.